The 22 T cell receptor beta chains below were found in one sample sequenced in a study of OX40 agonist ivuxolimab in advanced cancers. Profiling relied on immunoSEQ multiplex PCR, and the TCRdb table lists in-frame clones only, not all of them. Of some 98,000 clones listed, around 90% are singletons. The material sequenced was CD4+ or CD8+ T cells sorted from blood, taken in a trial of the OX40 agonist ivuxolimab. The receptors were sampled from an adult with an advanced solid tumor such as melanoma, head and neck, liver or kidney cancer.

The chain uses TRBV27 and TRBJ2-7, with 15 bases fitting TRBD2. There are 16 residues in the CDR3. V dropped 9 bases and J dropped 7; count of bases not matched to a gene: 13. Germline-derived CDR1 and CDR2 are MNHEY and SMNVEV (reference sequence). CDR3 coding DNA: TGTGCCAGTGCGGGACTAGCGGGAGGTCTCCGGGGTGAGCAGTACTTC. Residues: CASAGLAGGLRGEQYF.

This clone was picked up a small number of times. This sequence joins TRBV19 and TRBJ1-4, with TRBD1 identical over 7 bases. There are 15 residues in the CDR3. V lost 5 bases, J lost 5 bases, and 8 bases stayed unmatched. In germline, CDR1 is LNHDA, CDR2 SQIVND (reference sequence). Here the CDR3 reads CASSSSTGSNEKLFF. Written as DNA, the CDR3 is TGTGCCAGTAGTTCTTCGACAGGGTCAAATGAAAAACTGTTTTTT.

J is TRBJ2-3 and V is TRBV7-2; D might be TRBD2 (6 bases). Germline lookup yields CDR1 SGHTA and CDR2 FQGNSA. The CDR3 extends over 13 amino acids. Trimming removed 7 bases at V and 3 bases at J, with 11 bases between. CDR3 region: CASNRGTTDTQYF. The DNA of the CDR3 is TGTGCCAGCAATCGCGGGACTACAGATACGCAGTATTTT.

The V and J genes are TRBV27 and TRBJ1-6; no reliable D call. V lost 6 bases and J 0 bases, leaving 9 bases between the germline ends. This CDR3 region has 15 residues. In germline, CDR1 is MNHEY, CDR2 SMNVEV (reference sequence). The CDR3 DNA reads TGTGCCAGCAGACTCGTAGGCTCCTATAATTCACCCCTCCACTTT. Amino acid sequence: CASRLVGSYNSPLHF.

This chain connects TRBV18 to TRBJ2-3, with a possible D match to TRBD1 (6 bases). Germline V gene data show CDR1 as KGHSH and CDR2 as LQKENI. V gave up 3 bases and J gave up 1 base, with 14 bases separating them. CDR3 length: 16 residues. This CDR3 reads CASSPPGVKGTDTQYF. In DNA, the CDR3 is TGTGCCAGCTCACCCCCAGGGGTAAAGGGCACAGATACGCAGTATTTT.

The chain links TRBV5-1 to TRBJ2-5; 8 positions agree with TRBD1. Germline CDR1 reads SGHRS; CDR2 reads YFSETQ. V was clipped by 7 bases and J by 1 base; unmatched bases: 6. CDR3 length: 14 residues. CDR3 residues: CASYRQGPQETQYF. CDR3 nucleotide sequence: TGCGCCAGCTACAGACAGGGGCCCCAAGAGACCCAGTACTTC.

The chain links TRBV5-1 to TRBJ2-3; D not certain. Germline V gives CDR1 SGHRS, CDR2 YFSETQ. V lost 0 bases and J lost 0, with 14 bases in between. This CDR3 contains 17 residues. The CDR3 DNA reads TGCGCCAGCAGCTTGGCCTCCGGTTACGGAAGCACAGATACGCAGTATTTT. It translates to CASSLASGYGSTDTQYF.

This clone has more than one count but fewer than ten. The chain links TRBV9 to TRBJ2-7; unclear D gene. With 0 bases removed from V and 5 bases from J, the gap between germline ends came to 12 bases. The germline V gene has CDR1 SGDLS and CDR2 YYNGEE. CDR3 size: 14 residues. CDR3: CASSVAPGSDEQYF. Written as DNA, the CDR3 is TGTGCCAGCAGCGTAGCCCCCGGTAGTGACGAGCAGTACTTC.

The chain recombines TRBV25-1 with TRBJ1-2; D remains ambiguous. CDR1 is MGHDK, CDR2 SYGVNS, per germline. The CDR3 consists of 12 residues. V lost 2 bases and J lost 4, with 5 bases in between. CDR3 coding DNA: TGTGCCAGCAGTGAAAATCTCTATGGCTACACCTTC. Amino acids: CASSENLYGYTF.

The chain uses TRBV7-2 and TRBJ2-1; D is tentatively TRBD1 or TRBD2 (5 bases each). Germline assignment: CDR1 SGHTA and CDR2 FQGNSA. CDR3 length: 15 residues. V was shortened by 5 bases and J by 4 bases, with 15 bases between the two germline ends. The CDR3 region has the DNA TGTGCCAGCAGCCCGGGACCAAATCAATACAATGAGCAGTTCTTC. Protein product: CASSPGPNQYNEQFF.

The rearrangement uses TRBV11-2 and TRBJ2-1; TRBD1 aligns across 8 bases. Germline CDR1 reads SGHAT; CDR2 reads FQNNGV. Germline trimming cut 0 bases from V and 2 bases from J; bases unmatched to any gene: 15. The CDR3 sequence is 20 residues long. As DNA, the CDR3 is TGTGCCAGCAGCTTAGATCCCAGGGGGCTCTACTCTACCACCTACAATGAGCAGTTCTTC. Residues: CASSLDPRGLYSTTYNEQFF.

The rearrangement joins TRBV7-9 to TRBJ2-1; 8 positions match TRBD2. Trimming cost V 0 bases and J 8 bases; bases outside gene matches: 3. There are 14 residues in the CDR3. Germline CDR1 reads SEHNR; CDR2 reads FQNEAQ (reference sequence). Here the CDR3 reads CASSLAGTRDEQFF. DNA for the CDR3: TGTGCCAGCAGCTTAGCGGGGACTAGGGATGAGCAGTTCTTC.

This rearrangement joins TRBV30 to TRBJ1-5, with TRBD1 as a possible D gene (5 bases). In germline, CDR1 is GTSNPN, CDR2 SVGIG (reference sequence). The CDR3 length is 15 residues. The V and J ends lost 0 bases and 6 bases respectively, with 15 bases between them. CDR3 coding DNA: TGTGCCTGGAGTGTACCTGGGGGGGGAGGTCAGCCCCAGCATTTT. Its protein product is CAWSVPGGGGQPQHF. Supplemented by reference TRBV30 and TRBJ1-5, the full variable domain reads SQTIHQWPATLVQPVGSPLSLECTVEGTSNPNLYWYRQAAGRGLQLLFYSVGIGQISSEVPQNLSASRPQDRQFILSSKKLLLSDSGFYLCAWSVPGGGGQPQHFGDGTRLSIL.

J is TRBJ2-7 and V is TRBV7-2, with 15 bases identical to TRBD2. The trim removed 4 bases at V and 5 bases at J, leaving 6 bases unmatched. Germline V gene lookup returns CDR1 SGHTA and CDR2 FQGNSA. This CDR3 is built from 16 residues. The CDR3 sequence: CASSSGLAGGLNEQYF. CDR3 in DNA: TGTGCCAGCAGCTCGGGACTAGCGGGAGGTTTGAACGAGCAGTACTTC.

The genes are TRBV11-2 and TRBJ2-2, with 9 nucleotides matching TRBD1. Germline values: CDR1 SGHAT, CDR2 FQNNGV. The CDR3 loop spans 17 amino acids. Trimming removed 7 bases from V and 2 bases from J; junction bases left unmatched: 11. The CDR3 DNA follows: TGTGCCAGCAACCCCTCACAGGGGGCTACCAACACCGGGGAGCTGTTTTTT. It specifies CASNPSQGATNTGELFF.

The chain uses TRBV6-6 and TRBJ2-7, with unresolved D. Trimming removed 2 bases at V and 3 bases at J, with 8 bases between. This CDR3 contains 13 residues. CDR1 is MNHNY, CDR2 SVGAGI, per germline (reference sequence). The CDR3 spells CASSYTSLYEQYF. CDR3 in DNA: TGTGCCAGCAGTTACACTTCCCTCTACGAGCAGTACTTC.

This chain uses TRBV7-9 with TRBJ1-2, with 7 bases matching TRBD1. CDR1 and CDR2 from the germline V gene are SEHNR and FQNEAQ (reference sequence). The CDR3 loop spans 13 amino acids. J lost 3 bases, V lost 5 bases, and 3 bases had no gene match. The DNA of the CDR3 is TGTGCCAGCAGCCCTGGGACAGACTATGGCTACACCTTC. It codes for CASSPGTDYGYTF.

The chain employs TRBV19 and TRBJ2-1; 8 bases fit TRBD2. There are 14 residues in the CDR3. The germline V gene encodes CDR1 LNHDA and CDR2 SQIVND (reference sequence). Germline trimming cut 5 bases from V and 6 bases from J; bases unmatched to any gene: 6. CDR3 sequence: CASSEREMGNEQFF. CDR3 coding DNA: TGTGCCAGTAGTGAGCGGGAGATGGGCAATGAGCAGTTCTTC. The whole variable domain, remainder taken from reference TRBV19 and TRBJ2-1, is DGGITQSPKYLFRKEGQNVTLSCEQNLNHDAMYWYRQDPGQGLRLIYYSQIVNDFQKGDIAEGYSVSREKKESFPLTVTSAQKNPTAFYLCASSEREMGNEQFFGPGTRLTVL.

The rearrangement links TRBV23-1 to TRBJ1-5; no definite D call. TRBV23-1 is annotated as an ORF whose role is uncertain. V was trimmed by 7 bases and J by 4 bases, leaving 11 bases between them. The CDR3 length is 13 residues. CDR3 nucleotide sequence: TGCGCCAGCACAGTGGACGGGAATCAGCCCCAGCATTTT. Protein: CASTVDGNQPQHF.

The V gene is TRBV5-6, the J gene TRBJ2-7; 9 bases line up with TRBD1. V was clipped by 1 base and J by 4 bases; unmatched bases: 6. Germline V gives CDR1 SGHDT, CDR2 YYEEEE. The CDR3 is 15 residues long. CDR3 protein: CASSLFFDRGYEQYF. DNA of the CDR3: TGTGCCAGCAGCTTGTTTTTCGACAGGGGGTACGAGCAGTACTTC.

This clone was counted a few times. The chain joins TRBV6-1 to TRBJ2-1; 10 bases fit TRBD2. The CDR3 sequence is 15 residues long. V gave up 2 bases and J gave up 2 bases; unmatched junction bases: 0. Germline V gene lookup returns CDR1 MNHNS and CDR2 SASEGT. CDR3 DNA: TGTGCCAGCAGTGAACTAGCGGGGGCCTACAATGAGCAGTTCTTC. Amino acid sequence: CASSELAGAYNEQFF.

CDR3 sequence: CASSSQAGHTGELFF. CDR3 in DNA: TGCGCCAGCAGCTCCCAGGCAGGCCACACCGGGGAGCTGTTTTTT. The V and J genes are TRBV5-1 and TRBJ2-2; no definite D call. The CDR3 loop spans 15 amino acids. Trimming took 3 bases from V and 3 from J, leaving 12 bases between them. In germline, CDR1 is SGHRS, CDR2 YFSETQ. Filled out from reference TRBV5-1 and TRBJ2-2, the complete variable domain reads KAGVTQTPRYLIKTRGQQVTLSCSPISGHRSVSWYQQTPGQGLQFLFEYFSETQRNKGNFPGRFSGRQFSNSRSEMNVSTLELGDSALYLCASSSQAGHTGELFFGEGSRLTVL.